This entry features one TCR beta chain sequence. The antigen is not known. The CDR3 extends over 16 amino acids. CDR1 and CDR2 from the germline V gene are SNHLY and FYNNEI. J was trimmed by 2 bases and V by 6 bases; bases with no gene match: 9. Stated time point: baseline, week 1 (first vaccination visit). Treatment: pre-vaccination baseline after standard-of-care therapy. This specimen comes from a study of a mutant IDH1 vaccine in newly diagnosed glioma. The study's findings and limits: Immune responses arising from the vaccine appeared in about 93% of patients.

Libraries were prepared by immunoSEQ multiplex PCR; TCRdb keeps only in-frame clonotypes and omits some of them. Found here are approximately 52,000 clones, roughly 80% of them singletons; the top ten hold 1.5% to 2%. This specimen consisted of PBMCs, obtained from a glioma patient treated with radiotherapy, temozolomide or both. The TCR sequence derives from a woman aged 40-49 years with glioma. The chain employs TRBV2 and TRBJ2-7; 11 nucleotides match TRBD2. This CDR3 is CASSAALAGGTYEQYF. The CDR3, as DNA: TGTGCCAGCAGCGCCGCCCTAGCGGGGGGCACCTACGAGCAGTACTTC.